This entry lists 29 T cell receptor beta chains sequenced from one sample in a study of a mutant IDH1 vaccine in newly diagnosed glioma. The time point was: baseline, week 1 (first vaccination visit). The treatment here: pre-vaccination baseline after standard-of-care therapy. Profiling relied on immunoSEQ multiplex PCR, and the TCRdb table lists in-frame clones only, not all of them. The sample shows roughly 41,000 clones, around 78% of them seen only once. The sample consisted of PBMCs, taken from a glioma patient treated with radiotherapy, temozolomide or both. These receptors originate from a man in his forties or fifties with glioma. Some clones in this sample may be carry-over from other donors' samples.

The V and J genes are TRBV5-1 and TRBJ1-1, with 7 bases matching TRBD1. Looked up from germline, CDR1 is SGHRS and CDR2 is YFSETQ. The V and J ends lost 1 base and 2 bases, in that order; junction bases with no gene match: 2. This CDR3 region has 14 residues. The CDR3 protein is CASSLTGANTEAFF. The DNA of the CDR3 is TGCGCCAGCAGCTTGACAGGGGCCAACACTGAAGCTTTCTTT.

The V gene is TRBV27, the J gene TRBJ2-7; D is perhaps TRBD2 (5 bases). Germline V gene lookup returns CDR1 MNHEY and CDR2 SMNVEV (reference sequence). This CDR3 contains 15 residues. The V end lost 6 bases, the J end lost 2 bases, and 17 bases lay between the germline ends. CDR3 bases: TGTGCCAGCAGCTACGGAACCCGAGCGGCCTACGAGCAGTACTTC. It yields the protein CASSYGTRAAYEQYF.

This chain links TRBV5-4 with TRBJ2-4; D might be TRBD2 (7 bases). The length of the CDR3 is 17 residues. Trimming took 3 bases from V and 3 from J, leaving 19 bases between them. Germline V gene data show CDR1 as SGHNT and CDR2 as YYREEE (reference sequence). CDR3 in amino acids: CASSSLGRGVDKNIQYF. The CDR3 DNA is TGTGCCAGCAGCTCGCTTGGGAGGGGGGTGGACAAAAACATTCAGTACTTC.

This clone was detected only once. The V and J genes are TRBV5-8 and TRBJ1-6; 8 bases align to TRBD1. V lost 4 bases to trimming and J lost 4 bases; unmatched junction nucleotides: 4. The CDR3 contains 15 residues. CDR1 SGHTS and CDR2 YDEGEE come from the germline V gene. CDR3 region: CASSLRQGYNSPLHF. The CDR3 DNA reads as TGTGCCAGCAGCCTCCGACAGGGGTATAATTCACCCCTCCACTTT.

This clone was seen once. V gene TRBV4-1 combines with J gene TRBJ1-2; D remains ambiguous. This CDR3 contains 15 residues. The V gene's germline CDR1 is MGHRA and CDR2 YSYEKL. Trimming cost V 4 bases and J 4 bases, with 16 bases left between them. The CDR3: CASSRMVAESYGYTF. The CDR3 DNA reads TGCGCCAGCAGCCGGATGGTGGCAGAGTCCTATGGCTACACCTTC.

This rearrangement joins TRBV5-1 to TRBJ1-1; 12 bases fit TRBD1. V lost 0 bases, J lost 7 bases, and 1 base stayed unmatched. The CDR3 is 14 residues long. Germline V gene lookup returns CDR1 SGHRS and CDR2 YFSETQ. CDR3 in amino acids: CASSLGDRGHEAFF. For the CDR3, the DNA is TGCGCCAGCAGCTTGGGGGACAGGGGGCATGAAGCTTTCTTT. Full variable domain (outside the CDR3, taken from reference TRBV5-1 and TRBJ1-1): KAGVTQTPRYLIKTRGQQVTLSCSPISGHRSVSWYQQTPGQGLQFLFEYFSETQRNKGNFPGRFSGRQFSNSRSEMNVSTLELGDSALYLCASSLGDRGHEAFFGQGTRLTVV.

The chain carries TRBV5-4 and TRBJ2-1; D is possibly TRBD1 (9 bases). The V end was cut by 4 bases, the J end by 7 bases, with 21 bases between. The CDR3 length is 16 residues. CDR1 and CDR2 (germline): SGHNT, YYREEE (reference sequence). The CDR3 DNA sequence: TGTGCCAGCAGCCGGGAGGGGGGACAGGGTAGTAATGAGCAGTTCTTC. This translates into CASSREGGQGSNEQFF.

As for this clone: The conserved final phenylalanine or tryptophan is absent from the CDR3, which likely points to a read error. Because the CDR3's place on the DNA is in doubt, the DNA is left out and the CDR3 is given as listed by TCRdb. The CDR3 reads CAFEGRGLVS. V is TRBV5-7 and J is TRBJ2-7; the D call TRBD2 from the table was never checked on the DNA. TRBV5-7 is designated an ORF whose function remains uncertain. The CDR3 is 10 amino acids long, termini counted.

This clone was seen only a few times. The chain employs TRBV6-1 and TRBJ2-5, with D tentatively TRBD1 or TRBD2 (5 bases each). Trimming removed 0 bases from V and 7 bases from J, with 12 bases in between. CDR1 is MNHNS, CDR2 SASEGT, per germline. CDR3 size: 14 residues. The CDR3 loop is CASSEAQGRGTQYF. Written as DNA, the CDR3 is TGTGCCAGCAGTGAAGCGCAGGGTCGGGGGACCCAGTACTTC.

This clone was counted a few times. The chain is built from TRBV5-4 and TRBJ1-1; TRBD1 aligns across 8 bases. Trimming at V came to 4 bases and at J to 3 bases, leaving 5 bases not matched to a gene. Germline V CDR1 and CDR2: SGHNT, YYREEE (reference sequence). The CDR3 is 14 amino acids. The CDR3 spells CASSRDRFYTEAFF. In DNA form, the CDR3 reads TGTGCCAGCAGCCGGGACAGGTTCTACACTGAAGCTTTCTTT.

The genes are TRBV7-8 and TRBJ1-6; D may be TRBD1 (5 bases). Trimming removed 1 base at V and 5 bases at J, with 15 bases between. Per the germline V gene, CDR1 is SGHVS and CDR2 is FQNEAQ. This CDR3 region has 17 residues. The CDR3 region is CASSLDTGTWDNSPLHF. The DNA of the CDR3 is TGTGCCAGCAGCTTAGATACGGGGACGTGGGATAATTCACCCCTCCACTTT.

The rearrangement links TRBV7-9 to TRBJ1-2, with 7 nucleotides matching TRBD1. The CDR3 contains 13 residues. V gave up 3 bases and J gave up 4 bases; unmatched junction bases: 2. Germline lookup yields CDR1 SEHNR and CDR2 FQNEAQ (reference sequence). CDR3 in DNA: TGTGCCAGCAGCTTCGGGACAGTCTATGGCTACACCTTC. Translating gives CASSFGTVYGYTF.

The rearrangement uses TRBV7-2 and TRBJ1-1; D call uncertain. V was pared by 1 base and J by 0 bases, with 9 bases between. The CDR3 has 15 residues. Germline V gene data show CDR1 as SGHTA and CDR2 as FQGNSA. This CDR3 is CASSLVLRMNTEAFF. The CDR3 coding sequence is TGTGCCAGCAGCTTAGTTTTAAGGATGAACACTGAAGCTTTCTTT.

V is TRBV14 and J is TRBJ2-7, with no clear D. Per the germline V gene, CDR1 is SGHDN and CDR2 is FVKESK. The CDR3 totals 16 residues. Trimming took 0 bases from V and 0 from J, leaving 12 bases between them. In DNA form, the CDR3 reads TGTGCCAGCAGCCAAGAGCTTGGCCATAGCTCCTACGAGCAGTACTTC. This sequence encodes CASSQELGHSSYEQYF.

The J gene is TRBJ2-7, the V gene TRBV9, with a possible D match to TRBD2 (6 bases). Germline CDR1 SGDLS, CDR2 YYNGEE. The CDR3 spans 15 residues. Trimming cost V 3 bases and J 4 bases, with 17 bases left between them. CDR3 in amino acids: CASSAQTSGGYEQYF. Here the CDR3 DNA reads TGTGCCAGCAGCGCGCAGACTAGTGGAGGTTACGAGCAGTACTTC.

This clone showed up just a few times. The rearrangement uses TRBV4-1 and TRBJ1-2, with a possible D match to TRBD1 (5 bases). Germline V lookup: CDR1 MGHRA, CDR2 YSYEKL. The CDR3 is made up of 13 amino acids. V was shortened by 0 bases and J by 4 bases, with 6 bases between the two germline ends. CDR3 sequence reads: CASSQDRVYGYTF. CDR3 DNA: TGCGCCAGCAGCCAAGACAGGGTCTATGGCTACACCTTC.

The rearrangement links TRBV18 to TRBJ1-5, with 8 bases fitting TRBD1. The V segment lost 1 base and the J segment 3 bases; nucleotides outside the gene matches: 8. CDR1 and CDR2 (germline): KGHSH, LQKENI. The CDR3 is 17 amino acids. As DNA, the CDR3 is TGTGCCAGCTCACCACAGAAACAGGGGGTCTCCAATCAGCCCCAGCATTTT. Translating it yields CASSPQKQGVSNQPQHF. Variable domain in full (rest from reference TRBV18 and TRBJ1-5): NAGVMQNPRHLVRRRGQEARLRCSPMKGHSHVYWYRQLPEEGLKFMVYLQKENIIDESGMPKERFSAEFPKEGPSILRIQQVVRGDSAAYFCASSPQKQGVSNQPQHFGDGTRLSIL.

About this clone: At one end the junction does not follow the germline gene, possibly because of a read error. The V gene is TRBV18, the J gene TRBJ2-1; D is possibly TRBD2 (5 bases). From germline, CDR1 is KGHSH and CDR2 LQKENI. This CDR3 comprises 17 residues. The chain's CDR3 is CASSPRPMRGTYNEQFF. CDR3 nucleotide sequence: TGTGCGAGCTCACCCAGGCCGATGAGAGGGACCTACAATGAGCAGTTCTTC.

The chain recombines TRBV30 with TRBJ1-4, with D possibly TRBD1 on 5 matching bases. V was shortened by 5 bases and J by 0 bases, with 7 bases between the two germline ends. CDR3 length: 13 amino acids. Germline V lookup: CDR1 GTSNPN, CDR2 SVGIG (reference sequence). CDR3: CAWFRATNEKLFF. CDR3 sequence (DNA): TGTGCCTGGTTCAGGGCAACTAATGAAAAACTGTTTTTT. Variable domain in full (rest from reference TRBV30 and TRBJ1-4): SQTIHQWPATLVQPVGSPLSLECTVEGTSNPNLYWYRQAAGRGLQLLFYSVGIGQISSEVPQNLSASRPQDRQFILSSKKLLLSDSGFYLCAWFRATNEKLFFGSGTQLSVL.

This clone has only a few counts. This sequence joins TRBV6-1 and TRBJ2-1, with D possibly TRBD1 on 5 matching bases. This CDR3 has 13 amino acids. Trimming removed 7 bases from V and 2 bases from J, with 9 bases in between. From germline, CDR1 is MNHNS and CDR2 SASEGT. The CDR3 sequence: CASMVRAYNEQFF. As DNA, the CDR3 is TGTGCCAGCATGGTCAGGGCCTACAATGAGCAGTTCTTC.

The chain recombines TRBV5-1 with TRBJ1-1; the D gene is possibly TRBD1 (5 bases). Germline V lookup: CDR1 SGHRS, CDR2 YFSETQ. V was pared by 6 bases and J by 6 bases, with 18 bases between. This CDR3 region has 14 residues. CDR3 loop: CASTPTVGAAEAFF. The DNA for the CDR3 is TGCGCCAGCACCCCGACAGTTGGGGCCGCTGAAGCTTTCTTT.

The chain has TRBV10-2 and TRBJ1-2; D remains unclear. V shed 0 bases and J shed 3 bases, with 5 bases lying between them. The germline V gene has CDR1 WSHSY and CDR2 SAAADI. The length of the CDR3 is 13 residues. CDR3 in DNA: TGCGCCAGCAGTGAGTCAGCGTACTATGGCTACACCTTC. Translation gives CASSESAYYGYTF.

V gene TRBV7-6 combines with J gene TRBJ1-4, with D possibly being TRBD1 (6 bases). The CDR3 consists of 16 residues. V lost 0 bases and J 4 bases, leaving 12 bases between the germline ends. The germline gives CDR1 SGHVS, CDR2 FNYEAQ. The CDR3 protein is CASSLAEGVNNEKLFF. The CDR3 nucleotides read TGTGCCAGCAGCTTAGCTGAGGGGGTAAATAATGAAAAACTGTTTTTT.

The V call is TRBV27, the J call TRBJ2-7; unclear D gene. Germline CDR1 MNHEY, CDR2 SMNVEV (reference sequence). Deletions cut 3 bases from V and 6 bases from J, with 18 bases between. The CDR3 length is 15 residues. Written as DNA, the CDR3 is TGTGCCAGCAGTTTCCTCTTAGCCTCCGGCGCCGAGCAGTACTTC. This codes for CASSFLLASGAEQYF.

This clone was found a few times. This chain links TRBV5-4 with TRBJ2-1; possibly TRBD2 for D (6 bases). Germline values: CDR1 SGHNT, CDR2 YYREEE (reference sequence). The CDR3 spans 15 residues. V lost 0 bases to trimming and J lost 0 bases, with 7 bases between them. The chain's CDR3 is CASSLVGGSYNEQFF. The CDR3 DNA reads TGTGCCAGCAGCTTGGTGGGGGGCTCCTACAATGAGCAGTTCTTC.

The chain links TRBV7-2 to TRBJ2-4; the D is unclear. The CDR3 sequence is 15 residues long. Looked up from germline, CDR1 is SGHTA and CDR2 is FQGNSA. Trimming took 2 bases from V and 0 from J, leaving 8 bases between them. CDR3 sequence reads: CASSLRRLAKNIQYF. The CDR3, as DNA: TGTGCCAGCAGCTTAAGACGGCTAGCCAAAAACATTCAGTACTTC.

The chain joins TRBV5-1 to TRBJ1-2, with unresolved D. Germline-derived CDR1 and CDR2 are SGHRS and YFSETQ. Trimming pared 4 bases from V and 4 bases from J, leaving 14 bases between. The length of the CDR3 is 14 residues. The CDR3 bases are TGCGCCAGCAGCCCCTCTCCGGCCCTCTATGGCTACACCTTC. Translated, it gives CASSPSPALYGYTF.

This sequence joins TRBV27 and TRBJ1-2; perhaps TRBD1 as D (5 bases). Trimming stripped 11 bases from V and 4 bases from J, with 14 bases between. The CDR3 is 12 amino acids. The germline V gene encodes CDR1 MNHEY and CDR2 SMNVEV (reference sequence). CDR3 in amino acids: CAVRRGPYGYTF. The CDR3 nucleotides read TGTGCCGTCCGACGGGGACCCTATGGCTACACCTTC.

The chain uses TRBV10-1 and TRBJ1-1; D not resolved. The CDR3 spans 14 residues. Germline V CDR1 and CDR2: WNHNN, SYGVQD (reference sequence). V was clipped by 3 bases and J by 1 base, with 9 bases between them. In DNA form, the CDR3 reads TGCGCCAGCAGTGAAGGGCCAGGGAACACTGAAGCTTTCTTT. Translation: CASSEGPGNTEAFF.